This is a list of T cell receptor beta chains from one sample in a study of blood T cells in healthy people across ages. TCRdb itself ran the 5' RACE reads through MiXCR, one entry per CDR3 protein. The sample has 700,000 to 1,000,000 distinct CDR3 sequences; 40% to 50% are singletons. Sequencing input: blood. Source of these receptors: a man aged 60 to 69 in good health. CDR3s include the opening cysteine and the closing phenylalanine or tryptophan. The D gene is left open where the match is weak. Clone size appears in some rows only: once, few, many, or a class for an expanded clone.

CDR3 protein | CDR3 DNA | clone size | J gene | D gene | V gene | CDR3 length
CASSLEPAYNEQFF | TGTGCCAGCAGCTTAGAGCCAGCTTACAATGAGCAGTTCTTC | few | TRBJ2-1 | NA | TRBV11-2 | 14
CASSIGTVRGETQYF | TGTGCCAGCAGCATTGGGACAGTCCGGGGAGAGACCCAGTACTTC | many | TRBJ2-5 | TRBD1 | TRBV7-9 | 15
CASSLLGTENQPQHF | TGCGCCAGCAGCTTGCTGGGGACCGAGAATCAGCCCCAGCATTTT | few | TRBJ1-5 | NA | TRBV5-1 | 15
CASSPFRDTQYF | TGTGCCAGCAGCCCGTTTCGAGATACGCAGTATTTT | NA | TRBJ2-3 | NA | TRBV3-1 | 12
CASSLDDPNYYGYTF | TGCGCCAGCAGCTTGGATGACCCAAACTATTATGGCTACACCTTC | few | TRBJ1-2 | NA | TRBV5-1 | 15
CSVGRGVREQYF | TGCAGCGTGGGACGCGGGGTGCGAGAGCAGTACTTC | NA | TRBJ2-5 | NA | TRBV29-1 | 12
CASSPLKGTGDEKLFF | TGTGCCAGCAGCCCCCTCAAGGGGACAGGGGATGAAAAACTGTTTTTT | NA | TRBJ1-4 | TRBD1 | TRBV9 | 16
CSARRQGLETQYF | TGCAGTGCTAGAAGACAGGGTCTGGAGACCCAGTACTTC | NA | TRBJ2-5 | TRBD1 | TRBV20-1 | 13
CASSYRRQGRDTEAFF | TGTGCCAGCAGTTACAGGAGACAGGGAAGGGACACTGAAGCTTTCTTT | few | TRBJ1-1 | TRBD1 | TRBV6-6 | 16
CSANPDIRPGQGTSGANVLTF | TGCAGTGCTAATCCCGATATTCGACCGGGACAGGGGACATCTGGGGCCAACGTCCTGACTTTC | NA | TRBJ2-6 | TRBD1 | TRBV20-1 | 21
CASSWRGTDTQYF | TGTGCCAGCAGTTGGAGGGGCACAGATACGCAGTATTTT | NA | TRBJ2-3 | NA | TRBV12-3/TRBV12-4 | 13
CASSRTSGGGVLYF | TGTGCCAGCAGTAGGACTAGCGGGGGGGGCGTACTGTATTTT | few | TRBJ2-3 | TRBD2 | TRBV7-2 | 14
CATSRATNEQYF | TGTGCCACCAGCAGAGCTACCAATGAGCAGTACTTC | NA | TRBJ2-7 | NA | TRBV15 | 12
CASSLDSLGEQYF | TGTGCCAGCAGCTTAGACTCTTTGGGGGAGCAGTACTTC | few | TRBJ2-7 | NA | TRBV7-9 | 13
CATGRGQGSYEQYF | TGTGCCACCGGTAGGGGACAGGGTTCCTACGAGCAGTACTTC | NA | TRBJ2-7 | TRBD1 | TRBV10-3 | 14
CASSINTYPNTEAFF | TGTGCCAGCAGCATCAACACGTACCCTAACACTGAAGCTTTCTTT | few | TRBJ1-1 | NA | TRBV7-9 | 15
CASSRGANEQYF | TGTGCCAGCTCTCGGGGGGCCAACGAGCAGTACTTC | NA | TRBJ2-7 | NA | TRBV13 | 12
CATSDLVGQPQHF | TGTGCCACCAGTGACCTGGTCGGCCAGCCCCAGCATTTT | NA | TRBJ1-5 | NA | TRBV24-1 | 13
CAWSQGQGMNTEAFF | TGTGCCTGGAGTCAGGGACAGGGGATGAACACTGAAGCTTTCTTT | NA | TRBJ1-1 | TRBD1 | TRBV30 | 15
CASSQVGASTDTQYF | TGCGCCAGCAGCCAAGTGGGAGCTAGCACAGATACGCAGTATTTT | many | TRBJ2-3 | NA | TRBV4-3 | 15
CASSYTRRNGELFF | TGTGCCAGCAGCTATACAAGGCGGAACGGGGAGCTGTTTTTT | NA | TRBJ2-2 | NA | TRBV7-2 | 14
CASSDPGGREQYF | TGTGCCAGCAGTGACCCGGGGGGGCGCGAGCAGTACTTC | NA | TRBJ2-7 | TRBD2 | TRBV6-1 | 13
CATSGSVTGRNYGYTF | TGTGCCACCAGTGGTTCCGTGACAGGGAGAAACTATGGCTACACCTTC | NA | TRBJ1-2 | TRBD1 | TRBV24-1 | 16
CAICDRGFTEAFF | TGTGCCATCTGCGACAGGGGGTTTACTGAAGCTTTCTTT | NA | TRBJ1-1 | TRBD1 | TRBV10-3 | 13
CASSSFSPDTQYF | TGTGCCAGCAGCTCATTTTCCCCAGATACGCAGTATTTT | NA | TRBJ2-3 | NA | TRBV7-2 | 13
CSAKTATEAFF | TGCAGTGCTAAAACGGCCACTGAAGCTTTCTTT | NA | TRBJ1-1 | NA | TRBV20-1 | 11
CASSQDFGGGQETQYF | TGTGCCAGCAGCCAAGATTTTGGGGGAGGGCAAGAGACCCAGTACTTC | few | TRBJ2-5 | TRBD2 | TRBV3-1 | 16
CASSPGGTSYEQFF | TGTGCCAGCAGCCCAGGGGGGACATCCTACGAGCAGTTCTTC | NA | TRBJ2-1 | NA | TRBV9 | 14
CASSLAQGSTQYF | TGTGCCAGCAGCTTAGCCCAGGGATCGACCCAGTACTTC | NA | TRBJ2-5 | NA | TRBV7-7 | 13
CASRTGGSDEKLFF | TGTGCCAGCAGGACGGGGGGGTCGGACGAAAAACTGTTTTTT | NA | TRBJ1-4 | NA | TRBV7-9 | 14
CASSRLGDSPLHF | TGTGCCAGCAGCCGCTTGGGTGATTCACCCCTCCACTTT | NA | TRBJ1-6 | NA | TRBV14 | 13
CASSYFYGDTSTDTQYF | TGTGCCAGCAGTTACTTTTATGGGGACACTAGCACAGATACGCAGTATTTT | NA | TRBJ2-3 | NA | TRBV6-5 | 17
CSARVPGETEAFF | TGCAGTGCTAGAGTGCCAGGGGAGACTGAAGCTTTCTTT | NA | TRBJ1-1 | NA | TRBV20-1 | 13
CSVEDLQGVASMDIQYF | TGCAGCGTTGAAGATCTGCAGGGGGTAGCTAGCATGGACATTCAGTACTTC | NA | TRBJ2-4 | TRBD1 | TRBV29-1 | 17
CASDLSGTDTQYF | TGCGCCAGCGACCTCTCGGGCACAGATACGCAGTATTTT | NA | TRBJ2-3 | NA | TRBV5-1 | 13
CASSLFPGDLYNEQFF | TGTGCCAGCAGCTTATTCCCAGGGGACCTTTACAATGAGCAGTTCTTC | many | TRBJ2-1 | NA | TRBV7-9 | 16
CASSFYGGQQTGSGYEQYF | TGCGCCAGCAGCTTTTACGGGGGCCAACAAACGGGAAGTGGATACGAGCAGTACTTC | NA | TRBJ2-7 | NA | TRBV5-1 | 19
CASSYSKETYGYTF | TGTGCCAGCAGTTACTCGAAGGAGACCTATGGCTACACCTTC | NA | TRBJ1-2 | NA | TRBV6-5 | 14
CASSRPGRGYNEQFF | TGTGCCAGCAGCCGGCCGGGCAGGGGCTACAATGAGCAGTTCTTC | few | TRBJ2-1 | NA | TRBV6-6 | 15
CATSRTKDRGYEQYF | TGTGCCACCAGCAGAACGAAGGACAGGGGCTACGAGCAGTACTTC | many | TRBJ2-7 | TRBD1 | TRBV15 | 15
CASSNSGTGDGYTF | TGTGCCAGCAGTAATTCCGGGACAGGGGATGGCTACACCTTC | NA | TRBJ1-2 | TRBD1 | TRBV7-9 | 14
CASSPMVMSRETQYF | TGTGCCAGCAGCCCGATGGTGATGAGCAGGGAGACCCAGTACTTC | NA | TRBJ2-5 | NA | TRBV7-2 | 15
CSSRELAGGYNEQFF | TGCAGTTCCAGGGAGCTGGCGGGCGGTTACAATGAGCAGTTCTTC | NA | TRBJ2-1 | NA | TRBV20-1 | 15
CASSPDWTEEQYF | TGTGCCAGCAGCCCCGACTGGACTGAAGAGCAGTACTTC | few | TRBJ2-7 | NA | TRBV7-2 | 13
CASSYSIGIARNEQFF | TGTGCCAGCAGTTACTCGATAGGTATAGCCCGTAATGAGCAGTTCTTC | few | TRBJ2-1 | NA | TRBV6-2/TRBV6-3 | 16
CASTPDRDTDEQYF | TGCGCCAGCACCCCGGACAGGGATACCGACGAGCAGTACTTC | NA | TRBJ2-7 | TRBD1 | TRBV5-1 | 14
CASSPGQNRGHISYGYTF | TGTGCCAGCAGCCCTGGGCAAAACAGGGGGCACATATCCTATGGCTACACCTTC | NA | TRBJ1-2 | NA | TRBV21-1 | 18